Listed below are T cell receptor beta chains from one sample, sequenced in a study of tumor-infiltrating lymphocytes in primary liver carcinoma. MiXCR was run by TCRdb on the multiplex PCR reads, yielding one entry per CDR3 protein. The sample carries approximately 40,000 distinct CDR3 sequences, 74% recorded once. The specimen was liver tumor tissue from sampling region 4. Receptors originate from a man in his forties with primary liver carcinoma and hepatitis B virus infection. Both conserved end residues are part of each CDR3. The D gene is left open where the match is weak. Clone size, where shown, is once, few, many, or a class for clones that have expanded.

clone size	J gene	D gene	V gene	CDR3 protein	CDR3 DNA
.	TRBJ1-5	.	TRBV10-2	CASSESGLGMYMPQHF	TGCGCCAGCAGTGAGTCGGGGCTGGGTATGTATATGCCCCAGCATTTT
.	TRBJ2-6	.	TRBV14	CTRSPRWTVLLSGTNVLTF	TGTACCAGAAGCCCACGATGGACAGTGCTCCTCTCTGGGACCAACGTCCTGACTTTC
once	TRBJ2-3	.	TRBV12-3/TRBV12-4	CANSSSTAGSDTDTQYF	TGTGCCAACAGTTCAAGTACCGCGGGTTCGGACACAGATACGCAGTATTTT
many	TRBJ1-5	TRBD1	TRBV19	CASSIFSGTGRLMGNQPQHF	TGTGCCAGTAGTATATTCTCCGGGACAGGGCGGCTTATGGGCAATCAGCCCCAGCATTTT
.	TRBJ2-2	.	TRBV30	CAWGSAGELFF	TGTGCCTGGGGGTCGGCGGGTGAGCTGTTTTTT
.	TRBJ1-4	.	TRBV28	CASSSQNEQLFF	TGTGCCAGCAGTTCCCAAAATGAACAACTGTTTTTC
.	TRBJ1-5	.	TRBV13	CASSLGVSHQPQHF	TGCGCCAGCAGCTTAGGAGTGAGCCATCAGCCCCAGCATTTT
medium-sized	TRBJ1-1	TRBD1	TRBV25-1	CASTGDRGLTEAFF	TGTGCCAGCACCGGTGACAGGGGGCTAACTGAAGCTTTCTTT
.	TRBJ2-1	.	TRBV11-2	CASSLSGARNEQFF	TGTGCCAGCAGCCTCTCGGGAGCCCGAAATGAGCAGTTCTTC
.	TRBJ1-5	TRBD1	TRBV6-1	CASTIGTGNQPQHF	TGTGCCAGCACGATTGGGACAGGCAATCAGCCCCAGCATTTC
.	TRBJ2-7	.	TRBV11-2	CASSLDRQGLYEQNF	TGTGCGAGCAGCTTAGATCGGCAGGGGCTCTACGAGCAGAACTTC
.	TRBJ2-7	.	TRBV20-1	CSARAGAGSYEQYF	TGCAGTGCTAGAGCGGGGGCGGGGTCCTACGAGCAGTACTTC
few	TRBJ1-2	.	TRBV7-9	CASSTSGGKQGYTF	TGTGCCAGCAGCACATCTGGGGGAAAGCAAGGCTACACATTC
.	TRBJ2-1	TRBD2	TRBV11-1	CASRAGGPNELSF	TGTGCCAGCAGAGCGGGAGGGCCGAATGAGCTGTCCTTC
once	TRBJ2-1	.	TRBV30	CAWVRLAIPYEQFF	TGTGCCTGGGTAAGGTTGGCTATCCCCTATGAGCAGTTCTTC
.	TRBJ2-2	TRBD2	TRBV11-2	CTSSSSSGANTGELFF	TGTACCAGCAGCTCTTCTAGCGGCGCGAACACCGGGGAACTGTTTTTT
.	TRBJ2-7	.	TRBV28	CASCSPLMGNDEQYF	TGTGCCAGCTGCTCGCCCCTTATGGGTAACGACGAGCAATACTTC
.	TRBJ2-7	.	TRBV11-1	CASGSSRDSSYEYYF	TGTGCCAGCGGCTCATCCCGGGACTCCTCCTACGAGTACTACTTC
.	TRBJ1-1	TRBD1	TRBV12-3/TRBV12-4	CTSGRDREAAFF	TGTACTAGCGGCCGGGACAGGGAAGCGGCTTTCTTT
.	TRBJ2-3	.	TRBV7-9	CASRGTSSRDKQYF	TGTGCCAGCAGGGGGACTTCTAGCAGAGATAAGCAGTATTTT
.	TRBJ2-5	TRBD2	TRBV29-1	CSVLTSGSWAEAQYF	TGCAGCGTTCTGACTAGCGGGAGTTGGGCAGAGGCCCAGTACTTT
.	TRBJ2-1	.	TRBV20-1	CSARDLGSAYNERLF	TGCAGTGCTAGAGACCTAGGATCCGCCTACAATGAGCGGCTCTTC
.	TRBJ1-6	.	TRBV11-1	CAGSRTLVSPLHF	TGTGCAGGCAGCCGGACACTGGTCTCACCCCTCCACTTT
.	TRBJ1-5	.	TRBV6-6	CACNQGTYSNQLQHF	TGTGCCTGCAATCAAGGGACTTATAGCAATCAGCTCCAGCATTTT
.	TRBJ2-1	.	TRBV4-2	CASSQDWDTGGEQFF	TGTGCCAGCAGCCAAGATTGGGATACCGGCGGTGAACAGTTCTTC
.	TRBJ1-6	.	TRBV6-5	CARRSSGNSPFHF	TGTGCCAGGAGAAGCAGTGGCAATTCACCCTTCCACTTT
.	TRBJ2-5	.	TRBV29-1	CNSLAEDQETQYF	TGCAACTCATTAGCGGAGGACCAAGAGACCCAGTACTTC
medium-sized	TRBJ2-7	.	TRBV28	CASSSPGTPRAPEQYF	TGTGCCAGCAGTTCCCCTGGGACTCCCAGGGCGCCCGAGCAGTACTTC
few	TRBJ2-4	.	TRBV11-1	CAISPPLAENIQYF	TGTGCCATCAGCCCCCCCTTAGCCGAAAACATTCAGTACTTC
.	TRBJ1-4	.	TRBV7-9	CASSLGLTNEKLFF	TGTGCCAGCAGTTTAGGGCTAACTAATGAAAAACTGTTTTTT
.	TRBJ2-1	TRBD1	TRBV5-1	CASSSQGASYNKQFF	TGCGCCAGCAGCTCTCAGGGGGCATCCTACAATAAGCAGTTCTTC
.	TRBJ1-6	.	TRBV11-1	CANSRTLVSPLYF	TGTGCCAACAGCCGGACACTGGTCTCACCCCTCTACTTT
.	TRBJ1-6	.	TRBV4-3	CASSQDLQGQGSSYNSSLHF	TGCGCCAGCAGTCAAGATCTCCAAGGGCAGGGGTCGTCCTATAATTCATCCCTTCACTTT
.	TRBJ2-5	.	TRBV12-3/TRBV12-4	CASCRSRTETQYF	TGTGCCAGCTGCCGAAGCAGGACGGAGACCCAGTACTTC
.	TRBJ2-1	.	TRBV29-1	CSDVSESRSYNEQLF	TGCAGCGATGTTAGCGAGAGCCGCTCCTACAATGAGCAGTTATTC
.	TRBJ2-7	.	TRBV4-1	CASSFLGVGGEQYF	TGTGCCAGCAGCTTCCTAGGGGTAGGGGGCGAGCAGTACTTC
once	TRBJ2-1	.	TRBV19	CASRKLYGEQFF	TGTGCCAGCCGGAAACTTTACGGTGAGCAGTTCTTC
.	TRBJ2-6	TRBD1	TRBV6-5	CASTHRGQEIGGANVLTF	TGTGCCAGCACTCACCGGGGACAGGAGATTGGTGGGGCCAACGTCCTGACCTTC
.	TRBJ2-7	TRBD2	TRBV30	CACSTSCYGQYF	TGTGCCTGCTCGACTAGCTGCTACGGGCAGTACTTC
.	TRBJ1-6	.	TRBV11-1	CASRRLVSPLHF	TGTGCCAGCCGGAGACTGGTTTCACCCCTCCACTTT
.	TRBJ1-1	TRBD1	TRBV6-5	CASSEETGANTEAFF	TGTGCCAGCAGCGAGGAGACAGGGGCGAACACTGAAGCTTTCTTT
medium-sized	TRBJ1-5	TRBD1	TRBV12-3/TRBV12-4	CASSPSGQGRAQPQHF	TGTGCCAGCAGTCCCTCAGGACAGGGGAGGGCTCAGCCCCAGCATTTT
many	TRBJ1-2	TRBD1	TRBV19	CASSVTGTGGGYTF	TGTGCCAGTAGCGTTACCGGGACAGGAGGTGGCTACACCTTC
.	TRBJ2-5	TRBD2	TRBV29-1	CSVSSLAGRGGTQYF	TGCAGTGTTTCCTCACTAGCGGGAAGGGGAGGGACCCAGTACTTC
.	TRBJ2-7	TRBD2	TRBV7-8	CTSSFTSAYEQYF	TGTACAAGCAGCTTTACTAGCGCCTATGAGCAGTACTTC
.	TRBJ1-6	.	TRBV4-3	CASSSSERGRNSPLHF	TGTGCCAGCAGCTCCTCGGAGAGGGGAAGGAATTCACCCCTCCACTTT
medium-sized	TRBJ2-7	.	TRBV6-1	CASSVSPPYEQYF	TGTGCCAGCAGTGTATCCCCACCCTACGAGCAGTACTTC
once	TRBJ2-1	.	TRBV29-1	CSVDSEYYEQIF	TGCAGCGTGGACTCAGAATACTATGAGCAGATCTTC
once	TRBJ2-1	.	TRBV12-3/TRBV12-4	CASSPRSFFYNEQFF	TGTGCCAGCAGTCCCCGGAGTTTTTTTTACAATGAGCAGTTCTTC
.	TRBJ2-3	TRBD1	TRBV29-1	CNVGTKGAAQYF	TGCAACGTTGGTACCAAGGGGGCTGCGCAGTATTTT
.	TRBJ1-4	.	TRBV5-1	CSSSLVRGANEKLFF	TGCTCCAGCAGCTTGGTAAGGGGCGCTAATGAAAAACTGTTTTTT